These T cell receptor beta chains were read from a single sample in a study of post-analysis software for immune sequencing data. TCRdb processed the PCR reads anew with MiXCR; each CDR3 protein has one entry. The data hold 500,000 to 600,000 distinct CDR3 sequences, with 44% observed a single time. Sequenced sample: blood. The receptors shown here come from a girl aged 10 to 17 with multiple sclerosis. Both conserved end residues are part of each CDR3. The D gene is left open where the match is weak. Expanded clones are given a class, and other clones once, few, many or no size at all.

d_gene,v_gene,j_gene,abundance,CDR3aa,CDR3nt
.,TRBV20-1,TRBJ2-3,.,CSAQRYTDTQYF,TGCAGTGCCCAACGGTACACTGATACGCAGTATTTT
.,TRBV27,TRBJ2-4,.,CASSSLTGEQYF,TGTGCCAGCAGCTCCTTGACGGGGGAGCAGTACTTC
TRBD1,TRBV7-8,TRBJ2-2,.,CASSPLGQGNTGELFF,TGTGCCAGCAGCCCTTTGGGACAGGGGAACACCGGGGAGCTGTTTTTT
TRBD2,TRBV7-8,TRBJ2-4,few,CASSLGGLAGLSNIQYF,TGTGCCAGCAGCTTAGGTGGGCTAGCGGGACTCTCCAACATTCAGTACTTC
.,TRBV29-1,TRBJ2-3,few,CSVVVDQGRYF,TGCAGCGTTGTGGTTGACCAAGGGCGGTATTTT
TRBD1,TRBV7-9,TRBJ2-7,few,CASSARDRENFDLYEQYF,TGTGCCAGCAGCGCGCGGGACAGGGAAAATTTTGACCTCTACGAGCAGTACTTC
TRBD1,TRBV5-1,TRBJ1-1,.,CASSPQGPTILNTEAFF,TGCGCCAGCAGCCCACAGGGGCCGACCATATTGAACACTGAAGCTTTCTTT
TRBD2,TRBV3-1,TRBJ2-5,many,CASSQAGGQETQYF,TGTGCCAGCAGCCAAGCGGGAGGCCAGGAGACCCAGTACTTC
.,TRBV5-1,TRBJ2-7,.,CASSRQNLTRIRARAYEQYF,TGCGCCAGCAGCCGGCAGAACCTGACACGCATCAGGGCGAGGGCCTACGAGCAGTACTTC
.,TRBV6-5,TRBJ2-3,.,CASRSPDTQYF,TGTGCCAGCAGATCACCAGATACGCAGTATTTT
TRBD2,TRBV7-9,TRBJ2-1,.,CASSLAPRLAGNEQFF,TGTGCCAGCAGCTTAGCGCCCCGACTAGCGGGCAATGAGCAGTTCTTC
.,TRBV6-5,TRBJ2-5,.,CASNEGQIQETQYF,TGTGCCAGCAACGAGGGACAAATCCAAGAGACCCAGTACTTC
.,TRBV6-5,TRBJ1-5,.,CASSYARGGNQPQHF,TGTGCCAGCAGTTACGCCAGGGGCGGCAATCAGCCCCAGCATTTT
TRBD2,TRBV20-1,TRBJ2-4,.,CSASGGDGKNIQYF,TGCAGTGCCAGCGGGGGAGATGGCAAAAACATTCAGTACTTC
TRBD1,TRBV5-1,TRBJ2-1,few,CASSLGTGGRNEQFF,TGCGCCAGCAGCTTGGGGACAGGGGGACGCAATGAGCAGTTCTTC
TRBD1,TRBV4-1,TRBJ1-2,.,CASSQPTGDSLNYGYTF,TGCGCCAGCAGCCAACCAACGGGGGACAGCCTTAACTATGGCTACACCTTC
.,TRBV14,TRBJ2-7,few,CASSQVGAYEQYF,TGTGCCAGCAGCCAAGTTGGGGCCTACGAGCAGTACTTC
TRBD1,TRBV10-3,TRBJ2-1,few,CAISFNLRTGTYEQFF,TGTGCCATCAGTTTTAATTTAAGGACAGGAACCTACGAGCAGTTCTTC
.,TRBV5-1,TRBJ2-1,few,CASSYRTGKDEQFF,TGCGCCAGCAGCTACCGGACGGGGAAGGATGAGCAGTTCTTC
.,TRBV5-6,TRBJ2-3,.,CASSLAAFRGGTDTQYF,TGTGCCAGCAGCCTGGCTGCTTTTCGAGGGGGCACAGATACGCAGTATTTT
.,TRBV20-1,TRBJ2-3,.,CSARDEGRGPSTDTQYF,TGCAGTGCTAGAGATGAAGGGCGGGGGCCTAGCACAGATACGCAGTATTTT
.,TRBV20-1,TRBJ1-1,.,CSASGGMNTEAFF,TGCAGTGCTAGCGGGGGTATGAACACTGAAGCTTTCTTT
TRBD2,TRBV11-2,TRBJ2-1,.,CASSLEREGWNEQFF,TGTGCCAGCAGCTTAGAGCGGGAGGGGTGGAATGAGCAGTTCTTC
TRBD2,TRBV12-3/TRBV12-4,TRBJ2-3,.,CASSLLPSGGLADAQYF,TGTGCCAGCAGTTTACTTCCTAGCGGGGGGTTAGCAGATGCGCAGTATTTT
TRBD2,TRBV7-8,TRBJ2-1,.,CACSLSSGGYSYNEQFF,TGTGCCTGCAGCTTAAGTAGCGGGGGTTACTCCTACAATGAGCAGTTCTTC
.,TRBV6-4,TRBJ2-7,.,CASSAAGDSYEQYF,TGTGCCAGCAGTGCGGCAGGGGACTCCTACGAGCAGTACTTC
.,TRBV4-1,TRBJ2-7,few,CASSGVSGARKAWEQYF,TGCGCCAGCAGCGGCGTGTCGGGGGCCCGAAAGGCGTGGGAGCAGTACTTC
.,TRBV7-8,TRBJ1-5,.,CASSSYKQGNSNQPQHF,TGTGCCAGCAGCTCCTATAAACAGGGAAATAGCAATCAGCCCCAGCATTTT
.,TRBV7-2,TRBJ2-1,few,CAAQGGLHEQFF,TGTGCCGCACAGGGGGGGTTGCATGAGCAGTTCTTC
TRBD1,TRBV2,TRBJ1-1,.,CASGQARTEAFF,TGTGCCAGCGGACAGGCGCGCACTGAAGCTTTCTTT
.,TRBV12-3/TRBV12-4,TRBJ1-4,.,CASSSFGNEKLFF,TGTGCCAGCAGTTCTTTCGGAAATGAAAAACTGTTTTTT
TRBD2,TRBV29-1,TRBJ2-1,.,CSVGGPGGGGDEQFF,TGCAGCGTTGGGGGCCCCGGGGGGGGAGGAGATGAGCAGTTCTTC
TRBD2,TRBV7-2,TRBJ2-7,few,CASSLGGSAYEQYF,TGTGCCAGCAGCTTGGGGGGGAGCGCCTACGAGCAGTACTTC
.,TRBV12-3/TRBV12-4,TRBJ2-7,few,CASKEETYEQYF,TGTGCCAGCAAGGAGGAAACCTACGAGCAGTACTTC
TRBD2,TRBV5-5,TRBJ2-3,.,CASSVLWASGLGEDTQYF,TGTGCCAGCAGCGTTCTTTGGGCTAGCGGGCTGGGGGAAGATACGCAGTATTTT
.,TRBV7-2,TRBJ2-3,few,CASSLGPSPRADTQYF,TGTGCCAGCAGCTTAGGGCCCTCCCCGCGGGCAGATACGCAGTATTTT